What follows are 31 T cell receptor beta chains derived from one specimen sequenced in a study of tumor-infiltrating lymphocytes in primary liver carcinoma (dated by TCRdb to the late 2010s). The reads were generated on an Illumina HiSeq 2500. A constant-region primer and ProtoScript II reverse transcriptase were used to reverse-transcribe TCRbeta-specific cDNA from about 530 ng total RNA. The TCRbeta libraries were prepared through three rounds of nested multiplex PCR following a slightly modified ARM-PCR procedure. Each of the first two PCR rounds ran for around 9 cycles and used multiplex TRBV1-TRBV30 forward primers together with a Cbeta reverse primer. TCRdb reprocessing: public reads trimmed at Q25 with fastp, clones called with MiXCR, in-frame beta chains kept. CDR3 protein duplicates are merged, each entry listing the most common genes and DNA. Recorded for this sample are more than 95,000 distinct CDR3 sequences; around 64% of them occurred a single time. The biggest ten clones account for approximately 8.9% of the sample.

Without any cell sorting, total RNA and DNA were extracted together from about 19-30 mg of bulk tissue using the AllPrep DNA/RNA mini kit. Sequencing was carried out using liver tumor tissue from sampling region 3. Taken with the paper, the label for cell subset or site translates to: tumor region T3, left-lateral pole. The receptors originated from a woman aged 55-69 years with primary liver carcinoma and hepatitis B virus infection.

This clonotype was counted a few times. The chain has TRBV7-3 and TRBJ1-1; 7 bases are shared with TRBD1. Germline V gene lookup returns CDR1 SGHTA and CDR2 FQGTGA. V was clipped by 6 bases and J by 5 bases; unmatched bases: 6. CDR3 size: 13 residues. DNA of the CDR3: TGTGCCAGCAGTAAAGACAGGGTTACTGAAGCTTTCTTT. This codes for CASSKDRVTEAFF.

As to this clonotype: With a much larger clone just one base away, this may be a read error. The DNA for the CDR3 is TGCGGCGTTGAAGATCGGCACAATCATCCCAATGAAATACTGTTTTTT. It yields the protein CGVEDRHNHPNEILFF. V usage is TRBV29-1 and J usage is TRBJ1-4; D gene ambiguous. The CDR3 covers 16 residues. CDR1 SQVTM and CDR2 ANQGSEA come from the germline V gene.

Details on this clonotype: One end of the junction varies from germline; a read error may be responsible. The rearrangement links TRBV11-2 to TRBJ1-1; D ambiguous. This CDR3 contains 13 residues. Germline V CDR1 and CDR2: SGHAT, FQNNGV. CDR3 nucleotides: TGTGTCAGCAGTTTAGAAGGGAACACTGAAGCTTTCTTT. Its protein is CVSSLEGNTEAFF.

Notes on this clonotype: A much larger clone lies a single base off, so this may be a read error. As DNA, the CDR3 is TGTGCCACAAAGAGAGACCCCTACGAGCAGTACTTC. This encodes CATKRDPYEQYF. J is TRBJ2-7 and V is TRBV10-3; D is uncertain. Trimming took off 10 bases at V and 2 bases at J, with 12 bases between the two ends. This CDR3 spans 12 amino acids. Germline CDR1 ENHRY, CDR2 SYGVKD.

A remark on this clonotype: This is likely a read error, given that the CDR3 carries no conserved phenylalanine or tryptophan at its end. The DNA is omitted, as the CDR3 cannot be located on it reliably, and the CDR3 follows TCRdb's listing. V and J are TRBV11-2 and TRBJ2-2; TRBD2, the table's D call, was not compared with the DNA. The CDR3 is made up of 16 amino acids, end residues included. Germline CDR1 is SGHAT and CDR2 is FQNNGV. The CDR3 sequence: CASSFLAGVSTGELLY.

This clonotype has a count of ten or more. This chain joins TRBV29-1 and TRBJ1-3, with D possibly being TRBD1 (5 bases). Deletions cut 4 bases from V and 0 bases from J, with 19 bases between. CDR1 SQVTM and CDR2 ANQGSEA come from the germline V gene. The CDR3 loop spans 17 amino acids. CDR3 residues: CSVVGGLVGGSGNTIYF. The CDR3 DNA sequence: TGCAGCGTTGTTGGGGGTTTGGTGGGGGGCTCTGGAAACACCATATATTTT.

This clonotype was seen more than once but under ten times. The chain couples TRBV20-1 to TRBJ2-7, with D unresolved. The CDR3 loop spans 14 amino acids. The V end lost 1 base, the J end lost 3 bases, and 13 bases lay between the germline ends. The germline V gene encodes CDR1 DFQATT and CDR2 SNEGSKA (reference sequence). CDR3 protein: CSARVPERSYEQYF. CDR3 sequence (DNA): TGCAGTGCTAGAGTTCCCGAGCGTAGCTACGAGCAGTACTTC.

This clonotype occurred a few times. Germline is not matched at one junction end, which may reflect a read error. The V gene is TRBV29-1, the J gene TRBJ2-3; D remains ambiguous. There are 12 residues in the CDR3. The germline V gene encodes CDR1 SQVTM and CDR2 ANQGSEA. Written as DNA, the CDR3 is TGCGGCGTTGTTAGGTTCACAGATACGCAGTATTTT. This codes for CGVVRFTDTQYF.

Regarding this clonotype: Since the CDR3 does not end with the conserved phenylalanine or tryptophan, this likely comes from a read error. The DNA is omitted, as the CDR3 cannot be located on it reliably, and the CDR3 follows TCRdb's listing. The chain uses TRBV29-1 and TRBJ1-2; TRBD1 is the table's D call and was not checked against the DNA. The germline V gene has CDR1 SQVTM and CDR2 ANQGSEA. The CDR3 extends over 12 residues, inclusive of both ends. The CDR3 spells CSVEDRDYGHTL.

A word on this clonotype: The germline gene is not matched at one end of the junction; a read error may be the cause. This chain joins TRBV30 and TRBJ2-1; 9 nucleotides align to TRBD1. Germline CDR1 reads GTSNPN; CDR2 reads SVGIG (reference sequence). This CDR3 spans 15 amino acids. The CDR3 loop is CAWRKDRGIHNEHFF. CDR3 DNA sequence: TGTGCCTGGAGAAAGGACAGGGGTATCCACAATGAGCACTTCTTC. Using reference TRBV30 and TRBJ2-1 for the parts outside the CDR3, the full variable domain is SQTIHQWPATLVQPVGSPLSLECTVEGTSNPNLYWYRQAAGRGLQLLFYSVGIGQISSEVPQNLSASRPQDRQFILSSKKLLLSDSGFYLCAWRKDRGIHNEHFFGPGTRLTVL.

In this sample, this clonotype turned up many times. The gene calls are TRBV12-3 or TRBV12-4 and TRBJ2-5; possible D gene TRBD1, 6 bases. The length of the CDR3 is 13 residues. The V end lost 6 bases, the J end lost 5 bases, and 13 bases lay between the germline ends. CDR3 region: CASREQGRETQYF. DNA of the CDR3: TGTGCCAGCAGGGAACAGGGACGCGAGACCCAGTACTTC.

Note on this clonotype: It is likely a read error, because the conserved phenylalanine at the end of the CDR3 is missing. This chain links TRBV28 with TRBJ2-7, with D hard to call. Deletions cut 3 bases from V and 4 bases from J, with 19 bases between. The germline CDR1 and CDR2 sequences are MDHEN and SYDVKM. CDR3 length equals 16 residues. The CDR3 sequence is CASSFSSRVWEYEQYL. As DNA, the CDR3 is TGTGCCAGCAGTTTCTCCTCTCGGGTATGGGAATACGAGCAGTACCTC.

Concerning this clonotype itself: A clone one base away is much larger, so this may be a read error. DNA of the CDR3: TGTGCCTGCAGCTTGGTTCCCAGCCCCCTCGGCGGTTCACCCCTCCACTTT. This translates into CACSLVPSPLGGSPLHF. The chain carries TRBV5-6 and TRBJ1-6; D not certain. This CDR3 has 17 residues. Germline V gene sequence: CDR1 SGHDT, CDR2 YYEEEE.

This rearrangement joins TRBV7-9 to TRBJ2-5, with D unclear. This CDR3 region has 15 residues. CDR1 SEHNR and CDR2 FQNEAQ come from the germline V gene (reference sequence). Trimming cost V 7 bases and J 5 bases, with 20 bases left between them. The CDR3 protein is CASTPLLPLSETQYF. The CDR3, as DNA: TGTGCCAGCACCCCACTGCTCCCCCTATCTGAGACCCAGTACTTC.

By its share, this clonotype is medium-sized. The chain uses TRBV11-2 and TRBJ1-6; maybe TRBD1 (5 bases). Trimming took 3 bases from V and 6 from J, leaving 6 bases between them. The germline V gene encodes CDR1 SGHAT and CDR2 FQNNGV. The length of the CDR3 is 13 residues. CDR3 in DNA: TGTGCCAGCAGCTTGGGGCTTAATTCACCCCTCCACTTT. Protein: CASSLGLNSPLHF.

A remark on this clonotype: This may be a read error, as it is one base from a much larger clone. The V and J genes are TRBV5-1 and TRBJ1-1; possible D gene TRBD1, 6 bases. V shed 4 bases and J shed 1 base, with 14 bases lying between them. Germline-derived CDR1 and CDR2 are SGHRS and YFSETQ. CDR3 length equals 15 residues. CDR3 sequence: CASSAQQGRNTEAFF. CDR3 in DNA: TGCGCCAGCAGCGCGCAACAGGGCCGGAACACTGAAGCTTTCTTT.

As to this clonotype: A much larger clone differs from this one at a single base, so this may be a read error. The gene calls are TRBV6-4 and TRBJ2-2, with D unclear. Trimming removed 6 bases from V and 7 bases from J, with 12 bases in between. CDR3 length: 13 amino acids. The germline V gene has CDR1 MRHNA and CDR2 SNTAGT. CDR3 loop: CASSPGAIGELFF. DNA of the CDR3: TGTGCCAGCAGCCCCGGTGCCATCGGGGAGCTGTTTTTT.

Ten or more counts support this clonotype. CDR3 protein: CASSLEPANEKLFF. CDR3 in DNA: TGCGCCAGCAGCTTAGAGCCGGCTAATGAAAAACTGTTTTTT. This rearrangement joins TRBV5-1 to TRBJ1-4; D unclear. V shed 2 bases and J shed 3 bases, with 8 bases lying between them. Looked up from germline, CDR1 is SGHRS and CDR2 is YFSETQ. This CDR3 is built from 14 residues. Filled out from reference TRBV5-1 and TRBJ1-4, the complete variable domain reads KAGVTQTPRYLIKTRGQQVTLSCSPISGHRSVSWYQQTPGQGLQFLFEYFSETQRNKGNFPGRFSGRQFSNSRSEMNVSTLELGDSALYLCASSLEPANEKLFFGSGTQLSVL.

The rearrangement links TRBV12-3 or TRBV12-4 to TRBJ1-1; no reliable D call. This CDR3 comprises 13 residues. V dropped 3 bases and J dropped 4 bases, with 9 bases sitting between them. The CDR3 DNA sequence: TGTGCCAGCAGTTTGAAAATGGGCACTGAAGCTTTCTTT. This codes for CASSLKMGTEAFF.

A remark on this clonotype: One end of the junction does not line up with germline, which may come from a read error. CDR3 loop: CACSLQMVAYEQYF. CDR3 coding DNA: TGTGCCTGCAGTTTGCAGATGGTCGCCTACGAGCAGTACTTC. The V call is TRBV5-6, the J call TRBJ2-7; unclear D gene. Germline V gene sequence: CDR1 SGHDT, CDR2 YYEEEE. This CDR3 contains 14 residues.

For this clonotype: This could be a read error, since a much larger clone is one nucleotide away. V and J are TRBV4-1 and TRBJ2-2; a weak D match, TRBD2 (5 bases). The CDR3 has 15 residues. The germline gives CDR1 MGHRA, CDR2 YSYEKL. Trimming took off 11 bases at V and 6 bases at J, with 22 bases between the two ends. The CDR3 region is CASEADGVVAGELFF. The CDR3 DNA sequence: TGCGCCTCCGAGGCGGACGGGGTGGTGGCCGGGGAGCTGTTTTTT.

The CDR3 loop is CASSPVQGWGGQYF. The CDR3 nucleotides are TGTGCCAGCAGCCCCGTACAGGGATGGGGCGGGCAGTACTTC. The chain uses TRBV11-2 and TRBJ2-7; perhaps TRBD1 as D (6 bases). The CDR3 totals 14 residues. CDR1 SGHAT and CDR2 FQNNGV come from the germline V gene. Trimming stripped 5 bases from V and 9 bases from J, with 20 bases between.

This clonotype was detected only once. This chain uses TRBV14 with TRBJ2-7; TRBD1 matches at 9 bases. Germline CDR1 SGHDN, CDR2 FVKESK. The CDR3 contains 13 residues. DNA for the CDR3: TGTGCTAACAGTATACAGGGGGCATACGAGCAGTACTTC. Its protein product is CANSIQGAYEQYF.

The chain recombines TRBV11-2 with TRBJ2-2, with TRBD1 matching over 7 bases. The CDR3 has 17 amino acids. Germline V gives CDR1 SGHAT, CDR2 FQNNGV. CDR3 residues: CANSLRSVGDRSGELFF. As DNA, the CDR3 is TGTGCTAACAGCCTCAGATCGGTTGGGGACAGATCTGGGGAGCTGTTTTTT.

Notes on this clonotype: One base away lies a much larger clone, so this may be a sequencing read error. The rearrangement joins TRBV7-8 to TRBJ2-7; 7 bases map to TRBD1. This CDR3 comprises 14 residues. V trimming: 6 bases; J trimming: 8 bases; junction bases outside the gene matches: 13. Looked up from germline, CDR1 is SGHVS and CDR2 is FQNEAQ. The CDR3 DNA is TGTGCCAGCAGTGAGCAGGGGGTCAACCACAAGCAGTACTTC. This translates into CASSEQGVNHKQYF.

This clonotype showed up many times. V usage is TRBV6-1 and J usage is TRBJ2-3; TRBD2 agrees at 7 bases. Per germline, CDR1 MNHNS and CDR2 SASEGT. V lost 7 bases and J lost 7; bases outside the gene matches: 14. The CDR3 runs to 15 residues. Written as DNA, the CDR3 is TGTGCCAGCAACCTACTAGCGAGAGCATGGAATACGCAGTATTTT. This sequence encodes CASNLLARAWNTQYF.

A note on this clonotype: Since a much larger clone is just one base distant, this may be a read error. This chain connects TRBV7-9 to TRBJ2-7, with a tentative D call TRBD2 (6 bases). Germline V gene sequence: CDR1 SEHNR, CDR2 FQNEAQ (reference sequence). The CDR3 contains 15 residues. V lost 6 bases and J 3 bases, leaving 18 bases between the germline ends. The CDR3, as DNA: TGTGCCAGCAGGCCCCACCGGCGGGGAGTCTACGAGCAGTACTTC. Its protein is CASRPHRRGVYEQYF.

A remark on this clonotype: The CDR3 does not close with the conserved phenylalanine or tryptophan, likely indicating a read error. The chain combines TRBV7-9 with TRBJ2-2; TRBD1 aligns across 8 bases. The CDR3 is 15 amino acids. CDR1 SEHNR and CDR2 FQNEAQ come from the germline V gene (reference sequence). With 1 base clipped from V and 6 bases from J, the junction kept 4 bases outside the gene matches. CDR3 loop: CASSLEGQDSGELFL. The CDR3 DNA sequence: TGTGCCAGCAGCTTAGAGGGACAGGACTCCGGGGAGCTGTTTCTT.

This clonotype showed up just once. This may be a read error: a much more frequent sequence differs by one nucleotide. The J gene is TRBJ1-1, the V gene TRBV4-2; D not certain. CDR1 is LGHNA and CDR2 is YNFKEQ in the germline V gene. The CDR3 spans 14 residues. CDR3 sequence: CANSQDERNTEAFF. As DNA, the CDR3 is TGTGCCAACAGCCAAGATGAGAGGAACACTGAAGCTTTCTTT.

The rearrangement joins TRBV4-2 to TRBJ2-1, with 10 bases fitting TRBD2. Trimming took 2 bases from V and 7 from J; bases not matched to a gene: 14. CDR3 length: 18 residues. Germline values: CDR1 LGHNA, CDR2 YNFKEQ. Here the CDR3 reads CASSQFSGTSDPVNEQFF. The CDR3 DNA reads as TGTGCCAGCAGCCAATTTAGCGGGACTAGCGATCCAGTTAATGAGCAGTTCTTC.

This clonotype was observed at least ten times. The rearrangement joins TRBV5-5 to TRBJ1-3; no clear D. The germline V gene has CDR1 SGHKS and CDR2 YYEKEE (reference sequence). The CDR3 runs to 15 residues. V lost 2 bases, J lost 0 bases, and 9 bases lay in between. The CDR3 DNA sequence: TGTGCCAGCAGCTTAGGACCAAGCTCTGGAAACACCATATATTTT. Translated: CASSLGPSSGNTIYF.